Listed below are T cell receptor beta chains from one sample, sequenced in a study of blood T cell repertoires in COVID-19. Profiled with immunoSEQ multiplex PCR; TCRdb holds only in-frame clones, not every one. This sample has 400,000 or so clones, with roughly nine tenths found just once. The specimen sequenced was PBMCs or T cells enriched from blood (not recorded which). The source is a man aged 25 to 40 who had recovered from COVID-19. Both conserved end residues are part of each CDR3. D genes are given only for firm matches. Where a row states a size, it is once, few, many or the class of an expanded clone; other rows omit it.

D gene: .; clone size: once; V gene: TRBV6-2/TRBV6-3; J gene: TRBJ1-5; CDR3 protein: CASSYSWQGNQPQHF; CDR3 DNA: TGTGCCAGCAGTTACTCCTGGCAGGGCAATCAGCCCCAGCATTTT
D gene: TRBD1; clone size: .; V gene: TRBV5-1; J gene: TRBJ2-3; CDR3 protein: CASSSGQGPDTQYF; CDR3 DNA: TGCGCCAGCAGCTCCGGACAGGGGCCAGATACGCAGTATTTT
D gene: .; clone size: .; V gene: TRBV27; J gene: TRBJ1-1; CDR3 protein: CASSLLASSSSYEAFF; CDR3 DNA: TGTGCCAGCAGTTTACTCGCTAGTTCGAGTTCGTATGAAGCTTTCTTT
D gene: TRBD1; clone size: once; V gene: TRBV27; J gene: TRBJ2-1; CDR3 protein: CASSFQTGQNNEQFF; CDR3 DNA: TGTGCCAGCAGTTTCCAAACGGGACAGAACAATGAGCAGTTCTTC
D gene: .; clone size: .; V gene: TRBV4-2; J gene: TRBJ1-5; CDR3 protein: CASSQEGADYQPQHF; CDR3 DNA: TGTGCCAGCAGCCAAGAAGGGGCTGACTATCAGCCCCAGCATTTT
D gene: .; clone size: .; V gene: TRBV20-1; J gene: TRBJ1-3; CDR3 protein: CSARSGNTIYF; CDR3 DNA: TGCAGTGCTAGATCGGGAAACACCATATATTTT
D gene: TRBD1; clone size: once; V gene: TRBV5-1; J gene: TRBJ2-7; CDR3 protein: CASSPTGGYGEQYF; CDR3 DNA: TGCGCCAGCAGCCCGACAGGGGGCTACGGCGAGCAGTACTTC
D gene: .; clone size: .; V gene: TRBV11-2; J gene: TRBJ1-2; CDR3 protein: CASSLHDRRGYTF; CDR3 DNA: TGTGCCAGCAGCTTACACGACCGGAGGGGCTACACCTTC
D gene: .; clone size: once; V gene: TRBV7-8; J gene: TRBJ1-6; CDR3 protein: CASSLGRLNSPLHF; CDR3 DNA: TGTGCCAGCAGCTTGGGCAGGCTTAATTCACCCCTCCACTTT
D gene: TRBD1; clone size: .; V gene: TRBV29-1; J gene: TRBJ1-5; CDR3 protein: CSVGTGEGQPQHF; CDR3 DNA: TGCAGCGTCGGGACAGGGGAGGGTCAGCCCCAGCATTTT
D gene: .; clone size: .; V gene: TRBV21-1; J gene: TRBJ1-6; CDR3 protein: CASIATGTGSDSPLHF; CDR3 DNA: TGTGCCAGCATCGCAACCGGGACAGGGTCAGATTCACCCCTCCACTTT
D gene: TRBD1; clone size: .; V gene: TRBV29-1; J gene: TRBJ2-7; CDR3 protein: CSVQDREYEQYF; CDR3 DNA: TGCAGCGTTCAGGACAGGGAATACGAGCAGTACTTC
D gene: .; clone size: .; V gene: TRBV18; J gene: TRBJ1-1; CDR3 protein: CASSSAGNTEAFF; CDR3 DNA: TGTGCCAGCTCATCAGCAGGGAACACTGAAGCTTTCTTT
D gene: .; clone size: .; V gene: TRBV30; J gene: TRBJ1-2; CDR3 protein: CAWGAGGGYTF; CDR3 DNA: TGTGCCTGGGGGGCCGGGGGTGGCTACACCTTC
D gene: TRBD1; clone size: .; V gene: TRBV7-3; J gene: TRBJ1-2; CDR3 protein: CASSRGQGDGYTF; CDR3 DNA: TGTGCCAGCAGTCGGGGACAGGGTGATGGCTACACCTTC
D gene: TRBD1; clone size: few; V gene: TRBV5-6; J gene: TRBJ1-1; CDR3 protein: CASMTGVSSNTEAFF; CDR3 DNA: TGTGCCAGCATGACAGGGGTTTCTTCGAACACTGAAGCTTTCTTT
D gene: TRBD2; clone size: once; V gene: TRBV19; J gene: TRBJ2-1; CDR3 protein: CASSVGLAGVNEQFF; CDR3 DNA: TGTGCCAGTAGTGTCGGACTAGCGGGGGTCAATGAGCAGTTCTTC
D gene: .; clone size: .; V gene: TRBV7-6; J gene: TRBJ2-1; CDR3 protein: CASSSSSYNEQFF; CDR3 DNA: TGTGCCAGCAGCTCGAGCTCCTACAATGAGCAGTTCTTC
D gene: TRBD1; clone size: .; V gene: TRBV6-1; J gene: TRBJ2-1; CDR3 protein: CASSDQDRGSQFF; CDR3 DNA: TGTGCCAGCAGTGACCAGGACAGGGGATCTCAGTTCTTC
D gene: .; clone size: .; V gene: TRBV19; J gene: TRBJ2-5; CDR3 protein: CASSIITGKQETQYF; CDR3 DNA: TGTGCCAGTAGTATTATAACAGGGAAGCAGGAGACCCAGTACTTC
D gene: TRBD2; clone size: .; V gene: TRBV19; J gene: TRBJ2-7; CDR3 protein: CASGASGGEQYF; CDR3 DNA: TGTGCCAGTGGGGCTAGCGGCGGAGAGCAGTACTTC
D gene: .; clone size: .; V gene: TRBV27; J gene: TRBJ1-5; CDR3 protein: CASSLAVGGRQPQHF; CDR3 DNA: TGTGCCAGCAGTTTAGCCGTGGGGGGGCGTCAGCCCCAGCATTTT
D gene: .; clone size: .; V gene: TRBV11-2; J gene: TRBJ1-1; CDR3 protein: CASSFSAEAFF; CDR3 DNA: TGTGCCAGCAGCTTTAGCGCTGAAGCTTTCTTT
D gene: .; clone size: .; V gene: TRBV18; J gene: TRBJ2-7; CDR3 protein: CASTRTEGSKQYF; CDR3 DNA: TGTGCCAGCACAAGGACAGAAGGGTCGAAGCAGTACTTC
D gene: .; clone size: .; V gene: TRBV5-3; J gene: TRBJ1-5; CDR3 protein: CVRSLALRAKKNQPQHF; CDR3 DNA: TGTGTCAGAAGCTTGGCTCTCAGGGCTAAGAAAAATCAGCCCCAGCATTTT
D gene: .; clone size: once; V gene: TRBV28; J gene: TRBJ1-2; CDR3 protein: CASSPGGDGYTF; CDR3 DNA: TGTGCCAGCAGTCCCGGGGGGGATGGCTACACCTTC
D gene: .; clone size: .; V gene: TRBV15; J gene: TRBJ2-7; CDR3 protein: CATSREAPSYEQYF; CDR3 DNA: TGTGCCACCAGCAGAGAGGCTCCCTCCTACGAGCAGTACTTC
D gene: TRBD2; clone size: .; V gene: TRBV28; J gene: TRBJ2-4; CDR3 protein: CASSNGLAGLVNIQYF; CDR3 DNA: TGTGCCAGCAGCAATGGACTAGCGGGACTCGTTAACATTCAGTACTTC
D gene: .; clone size: .; V gene: TRBV11-2; J gene: TRBJ1-1; CDR3 protein: CASSLVPGGMNTEAFF; CDR3 DNA: TGTGCCAGCAGCTTAGTCCCCGGGGGGATGAACACTGAAGCTTTCTTT
D gene: .; clone size: .; V gene: TRBV7-6; J gene: TRBJ1-1; CDR3 protein: CASSSDSMNTEAFF; CDR3 DNA: TGTGCCAGCAGCTCGGACAGTATGAACACTGAAGCTTTCTTT
D gene: TRBD1; clone size: .; V gene: TRBV19; J gene: TRBJ2-1; CDR3 protein: CASSIEYRGTNEQFF; CDR3 DNA: TGTGCCAGTAGTATAGAGTACAGGGGGACGAATGAGCAGTTCTTC
D gene: TRBD2; clone size: .; V gene: TRBV5-1; J gene: TRBJ2-7; CDR3 protein: CASSLGPTSGTYEQYF; CDR3 DNA: TGCGCCAGCAGCTTGGGCCCAACTAGCGGGACCTACGAGCAGTACTTC
D gene: TRBD1; clone size: .; V gene: TRBV3-1/TRBV3-2; J gene: TRBJ2-1; CDR3 protein: CASSQEGQHLEQFF; CDR3 DNA: TGTGCCAGCAGCCAAGAGGGACAGCATCTTGAGCAGTTCTTC
D gene: TRBD2; clone size: .; V gene: TRBV7-9; J gene: TRBJ2-1; CDR3 protein: CASSPRLAGNEQFF; CDR3 DNA: TGTGCCAGCAGCCCCCGACTAGCGGGAAATGAGCAGTTCTTC
D gene: .; clone size: .; V gene: TRBV7-2; J gene: TRBJ1-5; CDR3 protein: CASSLTSYSNQPQHF; CDR3 DNA: TGTGCCAGCAGCCTAACGAGCTATAGCAATCAGCCCCAGCATTTT
D gene: .; clone size: .; V gene: TRBV10-1; J gene: TRBJ1-1; CDR3 protein: CASSSGGQPEAFF; CDR3 DNA: TGCGCCAGCTCTTCGGGGGGGCAACCTGAAGCTTTCTTT
D gene: TRBD1; clone size: .; V gene: TRBV7-6; J gene: TRBJ2-7; CDR3 protein: CASSVHRGETYEQYF; CDR3 DNA: TGTGCCAGCAGCGTTCACAGGGGTGAGACCTACGAGCAGTACTTC
D gene: TRBD1; clone size: .; V gene: TRBV5-6; J gene: TRBJ1-5; CDR3 protein: CASSMTGSGQPQHF; CDR3 DNA: TGTGCCAGCAGCATGACAGGGAGTGGGCAGCCCCAGCATTTT
D gene: TRBD2; clone size: .; V gene: TRBV20-1; J gene: TRBJ2-1; CDR3 protein: CSARVSGRGFF; CDR3 DNA: TGCAGTGCTAGAGTTAGCGGGAGGGGGTTCTTC
D gene: TRBD1; clone size: .; V gene: TRBV7-2; J gene: TRBJ2-7; CDR3 protein: CASSGQEVSYEQYF; CDR3 DNA: TGTGCCAGCAGCGGACAGGAGGTCTCCTACGAGCAGTACTTC
D gene: TRBD1; clone size: .; V gene: TRBV10-3; J gene: TRBJ2-5; CDR3 protein: CAIRDRAETQYF; CDR3 DNA: TGTGCCATCAGGGACAGGGCAGAGACCCAGTACTTC
D gene: TRBD2; clone size: .; V gene: TRBV29-1; J gene: TRBJ2-7; CDR3 protein: CSVIAGSGAYEQYF; CDR3 DNA: TGCAGCGTTATAGCGGGCTCGGGGGCCTACGAGCAGTACTTC
D gene: .; clone size: .; V gene: TRBV11-1; J gene: TRBJ2-3; CDR3 protein: CASSSPTVFRDTQYF; CDR3 DNA: TGTGCCAGCAGCTCCCCCACCGTTTTTCGGGATACGCAGTATTTT
D gene: TRBD1; clone size: .; V gene: TRBV27; J gene: TRBJ2-2; CDR3 protein: CASSSPGQERVGELFF; CDR3 DNA: TGTGCCAGCAGTTCCCCTGGACAGGAGAGAGTCGGGGAGCTGTTTTTT
D gene: .; clone size: .; V gene: TRBV28; J gene: TRBJ1-1; CDR3 protein: CASSIATLDTEAFF; CDR3 DNA: TGTGCCAGCAGTATCGCAACTTTAGACACTGAAGCTTTCTTT
D gene: .; clone size: few; V gene: TRBV27; J gene: TRBJ2-2; CDR3 protein: CASSTTVPGELFF; CDR3 DNA: TGTGCCAGCAGTACAACCGTTCCCGGGGAGCTGTTTTTT
D gene: .; clone size: .; V gene: TRBV27; J gene: TRBJ1-3; CDR3 protein: CASSPVSPGNTIYF; CDR3 DNA: TGTGCCAGCAGTCCAGTATCCCCCGGAAACACCATATATTTT
D gene: TRBD1; clone size: .; V gene: TRBV5-1; J gene: TRBJ1-4; CDR3 protein: CASNRQGEEKLFF; CDR3 DNA: TGCGCCAGCAACCGACAGGGAGAGGAAAAACTGTTTTTT
D gene: TRBD1; clone size: .; V gene: TRBV7-9; J gene: TRBJ2-7; CDR3 protein: CASSSLTGYWEQYF; CDR3 DNA: TGTGCCAGCAGCTCCTTGACAGGGTATTGGGAGCAGTACTTC
D gene: .; clone size: .; V gene: TRBV2; J gene: TRBJ2-1; CDR3 protein: CASSPILGISYNEQFF; CDR3 DNA: TGTGCCAGCTCCCCAATTCTGGGCATTTCCTACAATGAGCAGTTCTTC
D gene: .; clone size: .; V gene: TRBV6-2/TRBV6-3; J gene: TRBJ1-1; CDR3 protein: CASSYSSGTLNTEAFF; CDR3 DNA: TGTGCCAGCAGTTACTCGTCCGGGACACTGAACACTGAAGCTTTCTTT
D gene: TRBD1; clone size: once; V gene: TRBV28; J gene: TRBJ1-2; CDR3 protein: CASSFFPGGPLNYGYTF; CDR3 DNA: TGTGCCAGCAGTTTTTTCCCAGGGGGGCCCCTAAACTATGGCTACACCTTC
D gene: .; clone size: .; V gene: TRBV5-6; J gene: TRBJ2-1; CDR3 protein: CASSLDLGAATLPGNKQFF; CDR3 DNA: TGTGCCAGCAGCTTGGACTTGGGGGCTGCGACACTCCCGGGGAATAAGCAGTTCTTC
D gene: .; clone size: .; V gene: TRBV5-1; J gene: TRBJ2-3; CDR3 protein: CASSWEEADTQYF; CDR3 DNA: TGCGCCAGCAGCTGGGAGGAGGCCGATACGCAGTATTTT
D gene: TRBD1; clone size: .; V gene: TRBV11-2; J gene: TRBJ1-2; CDR3 protein: CASSLSLGTGHGYTF; CDR3 DNA: TGTGCCAGCAGCTTATCCCTAGGGACAGGGCATGGCTACACCTTC